A single T cell receptor beta chain is shown here with its context. This sample is drawn from a study of blood T cell repertoires in COVID-19. Study as a whole: Whether acute or convalescent, the COVID-19 samples came from the United States, Italy and Spain. PBMCs, B-cell-depleted T cells, or T cells provided the cDNA or gDNA that made up the material.

Trimming took off 8 bases at V and 1 base at J, with 17 bases between the two ends. The germline gives CDR1 SNHLY, CDR2 FYNNEI. The CDR3 contains 15 residues. The protocol was immunoSEQ multiplex PCR, while the TCRdb copy is restricted to in-frame clones and leaves out a portion. The repertoire has some 250,000 clones, roughly 86% of them found once; the top ten carry 9% to 15%. This clonotype was sampled from a man older than 75 with acute or convalescent COVID-19. The material sequenced was peripheral blood. The chain is built from TRBV2 and TRBJ2-5; D is possibly TRBD2 (5 bases). The CDR3 loop is CASADGGSLQETQYF. The CDR3 DNA follows: TGTGCCAGCGCCGACGGAGGTAGCCTCCAAGAGACCCAGTACTTC.